This record concerns one T cell receptor beta chain sequence. Its specific antigen is unknown. It has no much larger one-base neighbor in the sample; base qualities were not kept. Preparation of the library involved the immunoSEQ multiplex PCR assay. TCRdb obtained this table from immuneACCESS and retained in-frame rearrangements with V and J assigned. These tables miss some clones; where compared with another copy, unresolved V genes account for less than half of the shortfall, and the remainder is unexplained. Across this sample there are fewer than 200,000 clones, with approximately 96% seen only once. Of the sample, 1% is held by the ten largest clones. The data are from a study of control samples from healthy donors and cancer patients (dated by TCRdb to the early 2020s). For CDR1 and CDR2, the germline V gene lists SGHRS and YFSETQ. Cut back by 0 bases and 7 bases, the V and J ends lie 7 bases apart. Reading from cysteine to phenylalanine, the CDR3 counts 13 amino acids. Only CDR3 DNA remains: 39 bases, in frame from the first base.

The receptor chain draws on TRBV5-1 and TRBJ1-4; no D gene call is confident. The source is a woman aged 30 to 39 in good health. Sequencing was done on a sample of blood. The DNA reads TGCGCCAGCAGCTTGGGCCGTGGTGAAAAACTGTTTTTT. This encodes CASSLGRGEKLFF. Reference TRBV5-1 and TRBJ1-4 genes cover what lies past the CDR3, so the full variable domain is KAGVTQTPRYLIKTRGQQVTLSCSPISGHRSVSWYQQTPGQGLQFLFEYFSETQRNKGNFPGRFSGRQFSNSRSEMNVSTLELGDSALYLCASSLGRGEKLFFGSGTQLSVL.